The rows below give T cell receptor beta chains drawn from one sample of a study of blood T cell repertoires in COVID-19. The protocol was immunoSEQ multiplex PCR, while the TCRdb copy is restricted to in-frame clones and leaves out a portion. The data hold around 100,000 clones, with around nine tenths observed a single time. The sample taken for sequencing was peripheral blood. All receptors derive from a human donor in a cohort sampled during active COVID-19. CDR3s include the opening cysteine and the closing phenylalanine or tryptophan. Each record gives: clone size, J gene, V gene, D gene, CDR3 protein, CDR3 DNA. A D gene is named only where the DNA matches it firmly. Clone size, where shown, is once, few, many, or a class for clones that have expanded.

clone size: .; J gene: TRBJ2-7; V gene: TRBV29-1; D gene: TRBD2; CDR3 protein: CSVYSPLAGAHYEQYF; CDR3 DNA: TGCAGCGTTTACAGCCCTCTAGCGGGAGCCCACTACGAGCAGTACTTC
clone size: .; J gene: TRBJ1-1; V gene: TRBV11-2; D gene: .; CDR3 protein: CASSLDSYGYGTEAFF; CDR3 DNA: TGTGCCAGCAGCTTAGATTCATACGGGTATGGCACTGAAGCTTTCTTT
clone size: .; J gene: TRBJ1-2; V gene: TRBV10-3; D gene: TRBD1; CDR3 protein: CAISEESGTGSYTF; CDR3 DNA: TGTGCCATCAGTGAGGAGTCAGGGACAGGCTCCTACACCTTC
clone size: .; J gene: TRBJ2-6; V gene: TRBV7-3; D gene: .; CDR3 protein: CASSISGSGANVLTF; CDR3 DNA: TGTGCCAGCAGCATCTCAGGGTCTGGGGCCAACGTCCTGACTTTC
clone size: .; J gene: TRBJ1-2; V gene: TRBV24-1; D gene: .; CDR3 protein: CATSDPFRQYGYTF; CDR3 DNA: TGTGCCACCAGTGACCCCTTCCGACAGTATGGCTACACCTTC
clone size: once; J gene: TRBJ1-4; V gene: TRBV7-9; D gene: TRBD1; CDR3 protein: CASSPGQGVEAANEKLFF; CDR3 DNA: TGTGCCAGCAGCCCAGGACAGGGCGTTGAGGCAGCTAATGAAAAACTGTTTTTT
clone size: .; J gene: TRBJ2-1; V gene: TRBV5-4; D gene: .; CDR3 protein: CASSKTGTNYNEQFF; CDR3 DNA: TGTGCCAGCAGCAAAACCGGGACAAATTACAATGAGCAGTTCTTC
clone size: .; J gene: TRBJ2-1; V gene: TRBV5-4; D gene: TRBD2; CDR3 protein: CASSLELADYNEQFF; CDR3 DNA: TGTGCCAGCAGCTTGGAACTAGCGGATTACAATGAGCAGTTCTTC
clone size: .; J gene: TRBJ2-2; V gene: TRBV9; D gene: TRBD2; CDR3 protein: CASSVVAGATGELFF; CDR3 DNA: TGTGCCAGCAGCGTAGTGGCGGGAGCGACCGGGGAGCTGTTTTTT
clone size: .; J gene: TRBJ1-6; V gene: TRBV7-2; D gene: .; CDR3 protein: CASSLAFFSPLHF; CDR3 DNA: TGTGCCAGCAGCTTAGCCTTCTTCTCACCCCTCCACTTT
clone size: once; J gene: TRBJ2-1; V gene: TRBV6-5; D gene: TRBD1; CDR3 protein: CASSRGTGFYNEQFF; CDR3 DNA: TGTGCCAGCAGCCGGGGGACAGGGTTCTACAATGAGCAGTTCTTC
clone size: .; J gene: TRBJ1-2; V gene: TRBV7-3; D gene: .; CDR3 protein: CASSLGKTPSFYGYTF; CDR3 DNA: TGTGCCAGCAGCTTAGGAAAGACACCGTCGTTCTATGGCTACACCTTC
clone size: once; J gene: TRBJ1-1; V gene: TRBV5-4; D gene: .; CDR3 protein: CASSFLRSEAFF; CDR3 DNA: TGTGCCAGCAGCTTCTTACGCAGTGAAGCTTTCTTT
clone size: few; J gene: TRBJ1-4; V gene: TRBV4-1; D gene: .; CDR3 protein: CASSRGLGELFF; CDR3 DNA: TGCGCCAGCAGCCGCGGACTCGGGGAACTGTTTTTT
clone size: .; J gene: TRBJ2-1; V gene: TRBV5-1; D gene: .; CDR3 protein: CASSFSGNSYNEQFF; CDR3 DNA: TGCGCCAGCAGCTTTAGCGGAAACTCCTACAATGAGCAGTTCTTC
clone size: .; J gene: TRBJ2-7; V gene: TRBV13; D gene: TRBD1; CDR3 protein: CASSLDRVNDEQYF; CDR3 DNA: TGTGCCAGCAGCCTCGACAGGGTCAACGATGAGCAGTACTTC
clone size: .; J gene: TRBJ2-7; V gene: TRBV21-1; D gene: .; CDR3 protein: CASRWGRRYEQYF; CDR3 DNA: TGTGCCAGCAGATGGGGGCGCCGGTACGAGCAGTACTTC
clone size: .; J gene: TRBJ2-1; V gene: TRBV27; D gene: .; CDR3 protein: CASSREGTSYNEQFF; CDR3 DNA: TGTGCCAGCAGTAGGGAAGGGACTTCCTACAATGAGCAGTTCTTC
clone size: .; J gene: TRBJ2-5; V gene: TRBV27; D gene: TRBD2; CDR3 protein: CASSLSSSGSRETQYF; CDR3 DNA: TGTGCCAGCAGTTTATCCTCTAGCGGGAGTCGAGAGACCCAGTACTTC
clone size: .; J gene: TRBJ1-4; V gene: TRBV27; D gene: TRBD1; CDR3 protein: CASSSRTGVNEKLFF; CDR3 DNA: TGTGCCAGCAGTTCCCGGACAGGGGTAAATGAAAAACTGTTTTTT
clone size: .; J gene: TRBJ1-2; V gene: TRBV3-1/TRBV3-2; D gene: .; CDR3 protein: CASSQASGGGYGYTF; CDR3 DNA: TGTGCCAGCAGCCAAGCCTCGGGAGGGGGCTATGGCTACACCTTC
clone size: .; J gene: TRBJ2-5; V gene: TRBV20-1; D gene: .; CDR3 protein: CSASRTIQETQYF; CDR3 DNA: TGCAGTGCTAGTCGGACAATTCAAGAGACCCAGTACTTC
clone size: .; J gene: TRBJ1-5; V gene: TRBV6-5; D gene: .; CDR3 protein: CASSPRDNNQPQHF; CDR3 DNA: TGTGCCAGCAGTCCCCGGGACAACAATCAGCCCCAGCATTTT
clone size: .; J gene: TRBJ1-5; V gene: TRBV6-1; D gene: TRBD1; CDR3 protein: CASSEGQGTNQPQHF; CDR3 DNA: TGTGCCAGCAGTGAAGGACAGGGAACAAATCAGCCCCAGCATTTT
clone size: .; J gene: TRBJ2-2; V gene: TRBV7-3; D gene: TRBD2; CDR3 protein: CASSVTSGNTGELFF; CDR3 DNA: TGTGCCAGCAGTGTGACTAGCGGGAACACCGGGGAGCTGTTTTTT
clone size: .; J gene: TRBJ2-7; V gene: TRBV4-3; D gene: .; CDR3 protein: CASSQASGVGYEQYF; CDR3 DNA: TGCGCCAGCAGCCAAGCTTCGGGAGTCGGGTACGAGCAGTACTTC
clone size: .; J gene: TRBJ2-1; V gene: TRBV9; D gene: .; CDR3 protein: CASSVGEGLGSTEQFF; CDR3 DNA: TGTGCCAGCAGCGTAGGGGAAGGACTCGGCAGTACTGAGCAGTTCTTC
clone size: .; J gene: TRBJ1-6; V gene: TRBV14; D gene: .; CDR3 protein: CASSPPRGNSPLHF; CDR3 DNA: TGTGCCAGCAGCCCTCCCAGGGGTAATTCACCCCTCCACTTT
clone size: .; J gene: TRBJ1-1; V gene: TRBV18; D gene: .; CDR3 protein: CASSPARENTEAFF; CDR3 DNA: TGTGCCAGCTCACCCGCCAGGGAGAACACTGAAGCTTTCTTT
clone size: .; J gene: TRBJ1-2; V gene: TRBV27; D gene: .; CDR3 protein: CASSAGGVGYTF; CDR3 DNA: TGTGCCAGCAGTGCAGGCGGGGTGGGCTACACCTTC
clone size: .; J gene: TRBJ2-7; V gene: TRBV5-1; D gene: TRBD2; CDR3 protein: CASSDLLAGGSYEQYF; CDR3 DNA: TGCGCCAGCAGCGACTTACTAGCGGGGGGCTCCTACGAGCAGTACTTC
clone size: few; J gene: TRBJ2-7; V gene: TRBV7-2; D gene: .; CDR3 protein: CASSLALGAAAYEQYF; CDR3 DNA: TGTGCCAGCAGCTTAGCGTTAGGGGCCGCAGCCTACGAGCAGTACTTC
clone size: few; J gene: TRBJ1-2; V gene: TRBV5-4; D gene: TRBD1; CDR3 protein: CASSLQGAHYGYTF; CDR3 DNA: TGTGCCAGCAGCTTGCAGGGGGCTCACTATGGCTACACCTTC
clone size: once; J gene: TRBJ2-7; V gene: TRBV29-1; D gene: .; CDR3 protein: CSAFLQGSQGYEQYF; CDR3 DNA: TGCAGCGCGTTTCTACAGGGCTCCCAAGGGTACGAGCAGTACTTC
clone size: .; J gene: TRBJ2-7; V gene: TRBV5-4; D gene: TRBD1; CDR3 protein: CASSLQGPTYEQYF; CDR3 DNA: TGTGCCAGCAGCTTACAGGGGCCCACCTACGAGCAGTACTTC
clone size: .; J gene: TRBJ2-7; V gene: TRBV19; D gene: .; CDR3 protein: CASSSPPGVSVHEQYF; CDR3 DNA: TGTGCCAGTAGTAGCCCTCCGGGGGTGTCAGTCCACGAGCAGTACTTC
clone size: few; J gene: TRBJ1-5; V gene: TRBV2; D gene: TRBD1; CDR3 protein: CASTSGTGDQPQHF; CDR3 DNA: TGTGCCAGCACTTCAGGGACAGGCGATCAGCCCCAGCATTTT
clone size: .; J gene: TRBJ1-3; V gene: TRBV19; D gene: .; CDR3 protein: CASSQTDSGNTIYF; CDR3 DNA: TGTGCCAGTAGCCAAACAGACTCTGGAAACACCATATATTTT
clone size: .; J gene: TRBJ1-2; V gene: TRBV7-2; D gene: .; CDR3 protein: CASSLSTIVNYGYTF; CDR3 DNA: TGTGCCAGCAGCCTTTCAACCATAGTTAACTATGGCTACACCTTC
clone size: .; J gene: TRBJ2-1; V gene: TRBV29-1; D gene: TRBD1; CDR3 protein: CSVEHGQGNSYNEQFF; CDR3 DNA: TGCAGCGTTGAGCACGGACAGGGGAACTCCTACAATGAGCAGTTCTTC
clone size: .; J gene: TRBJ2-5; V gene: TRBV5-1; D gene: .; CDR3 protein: CASSLSYQETQYF; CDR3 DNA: TGCGCCAGCAGCTTGTCTTATCAAGAGACCCAGTACTTC
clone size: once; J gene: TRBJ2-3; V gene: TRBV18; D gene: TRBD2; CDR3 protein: CASSRPTSGGPQSTDTQYF; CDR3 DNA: TGTGCCAGCTCACGACCGACTAGCGGGGGGCCACAGAGCACAGATACGCAGTATTTT
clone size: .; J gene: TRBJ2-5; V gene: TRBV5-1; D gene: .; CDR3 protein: CASSNRQEQETQYF; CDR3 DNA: TGCGCCAGCAGCAATCGACAGGAGCAAGAGACCCAGTACTTC
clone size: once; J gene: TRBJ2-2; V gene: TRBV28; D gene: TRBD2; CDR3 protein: CASSPTSGPPSGELFF; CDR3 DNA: TGTGCCAGCAGTCCGACTAGCGGGCCTCCTTCCGGGGAGCTGTTTTTT
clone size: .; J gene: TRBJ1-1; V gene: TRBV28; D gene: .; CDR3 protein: CASRGDSLRAFF; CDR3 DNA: TGTGCCAGCAGAGGGGACTCGCTAAGAGCTTTCTTT
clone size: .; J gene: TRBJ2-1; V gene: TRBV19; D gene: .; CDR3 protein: CASSTSGEYNEQFF; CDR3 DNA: TGTGCCAGTAGTACCTCAGGGGAATACAATGAGCAGTTCTTC